The 28 T cell receptor beta chains presented below share a single source sample, sequenced in a study of patients and donors after allogeneic stem cell transplantation. TCRdb redid the calling of the RT-PCR reads with MiXCR, one entry per CDR3 protein. The sample contains fewer than 500,000 distinct CDR3 sequences, 16% of which appear only once. The sample consisted of blood, either unsorted or a sorted T cell fraction (not recorded which). These receptors came from a human donor who was either an allogeneic HSCT recipient or a stem cell or donor lymphocyte infusion donor (not recorded which). It is not recorded whose cells these are; they may come from a transplant donor.

This clonotype occurred many times. J is TRBJ2-7 and V is TRBV20-1; TRBD2 matches at 14 bases. J gave up 5 bases and V 7 bases, and 16 bases lay outside the gene matches. There are 17 residues in the CDR3. Germline V gene sequence: CDR1 DFQATT, CDR2 SNEGSKA (reference sequence). The CDR3 protein is CSVAGTSGSKTVHEQYF. The CDR3, as DNA: TGCAGTGTTGCCGGGACTAGCGGGAGTAAAACGGTCCACGAGCAGTACTTC.

This chain links TRBV7-9 with TRBJ2-1; TRBD1 aligns across 9 bases. The trim removed 4 bases at V and 2 bases at J, leaving 6 bases unmatched. Per germline, CDR1 SEHNR and CDR2 FQNEAQ (reference sequence). The CDR3 spans 16 residues. CDR3 protein: CASSSLGQGPYNEQFF. DNA for the CDR3: TGTGCCAGCAGCTCCTTGGGACAGGGCCCCTACAATGAGCAGTTCTTC.

This clonotype showed up just a few times. This chain links TRBV3-1 with TRBJ2-4, with D tentatively TRBD1 or TRBD2 (5 bases each). This CDR3 spans 13 amino acids. V lost 4 bases, J lost 5 bases, and 9 bases lay in between. Germline CDR1 LGHDT, CDR2 YNNKEL (reference sequence). The CDR3, as DNA: TGTGCCAGCAGCCGGGACCCTGAAAACATTCAGTACTTC. This gives the protein CASSRDPENIQYF.

V and J are TRBV30 and TRBJ1-6, with TRBD1 matching over 9 bases. Per the germline V gene, CDR1 is GTSNPN and CDR2 is SVGIG (reference sequence). V gave up 2 bases and J gave up 4 bases; unmatched junction bases: 3. The CDR3 covers 15 residues. DNA for the CDR3: TGTGCCTGGAGTACAGGGGGCGTTTATAATTCACCCCTCCACTTT. This sequence encodes CAWSTGGVYNSPLHF.

This clonotype was seen more than once but under ten times. V gene TRBV10-3 combines with J gene TRBJ2-7, with TRBD1 matching over 9 bases. Germline values: CDR1 ENHRY, CDR2 SYGVKD. Trimming removed 7 bases from V and 4 bases from J; junction bases left unmatched: 8. The length of the CDR3 is 14 residues. For the CDR3, the DNA is TGTGCCATCACAGGGGGACAGGGCACTTACGAGCAGTACTTC. This gives the protein CAITGGQGTYEQYF.

CDR3 in amino acids: CASSAGDRWEKLFF. The CDR3 bases are TGTGCCAGCAGCGCCGGGGACAGGTGGGAAAAACTGTTTTTT. The chain carries TRBV6-2 or TRBV6-3 and TRBJ1-4; 8 bases map to TRBD1. The CDR3 contains 14 residues. Germline assignment: CDR1 MNHEY and CDR2 SVGEGT. The V gene end was trimmed by 6 bases and the J gene end by 8 bases; junction bases not matched to a gene: 8.

This clonotype was picked up a small number of times. The V and J genes are TRBV29-1 and TRBJ2-1; TRBD1 aligns across 9 bases. This CDR3 region has 12 residues. Trimming cost V 4 bases and J 9 bases; bases outside gene matches: 4. Germline CDR1 and CDR2: SQVTM and ANQGSEA. In DNA form, the CDR3 reads TGCAGCGTTGTGGGACAGGGTGGTGAGCAGTTCTTC. Translating gives CSVVGQGGEQFF.

The table lists this clonotype with many counts. The rearrangement uses TRBV5-6 and TRBJ2-7, with D perhaps TRBD1 (5 bases). The CDR3 runs 15 residues. CDR1 and CDR2 (germline): SGHDT, YYEEEE. Trimming left V 6 bases short and J 1 base short, with 17 bases between. Written as DNA, the CDR3 is TGTGCCAGCACCTTTGGGTTAAAGGGGTCCTACGAGCAGTACTTC. This translates into CASTFGLKGSYEQYF.

V and J are TRBV15 and TRBJ2-7, with D perhaps TRBD1 (6 bases). The CDR3 consists of 15 residues. CDR1 LNHNV and CDR2 YYDKDF come from the germline V gene (reference sequence). V shed 1 base and J shed 4 bases, with 14 bases lying between them. The CDR3 sequence: CATSRGPRDNYEQYF. The CDR3, as DNA: TGTGCCACCAGCAGAGGACCCCGGGACAATTACGAGCAGTACTTC.

The chain joins TRBV7-9 to TRBJ2-2; D is unclear. Per the germline V gene, CDR1 is SEHNR and CDR2 is FQNEAQ (reference sequence). The CDR3 sequence is 13 residues long. The V and J ends lost 1 base and 10 bases respectively, with 10 bases between them. The CDR3 coding sequence is TGTGCCAGCAGCTTAGTAGGTGGTCAGGAGCTGTTTTTT. Protein sequence: CASSLVGGQELFF.

The rearrangement joins TRBV27 to TRBJ1-2; a possible D gene is TRBD1 (6 bases). The CDR3 runs 14 residues. Trimming removed 7 bases from V and 1 base from J, with 13 bases in between. Germline V CDR1 and CDR2: MNHEY, SMNVEV (reference sequence). The CDR3 region is CASKSGGHNYGYTF. The CDR3 nucleotides read TGTGCCAGCAAATCCGGGGGGCATAACTATGGCTACACCTTC.

This clonotype was seen a handful of times. This CDR3 is CASSLLHRDRKSYEQYF. The CDR3 DNA is TGTGCCAGCAGCTTGCTTCACCGGGACAGGAAATCCTACGAGCAGTACTTC. This chain uses TRBV7-9 with TRBJ2-7; 8 bases are shared with TRBD1. J was trimmed by 1 base and V by 3 bases; bases with no gene match: 11. Germline V gives CDR1 SEHNR, CDR2 FQNEAQ (reference sequence). The CDR3 extends over 17 amino acids.

The chain carries TRBV15 and TRBJ2-1, with 9 bases that match TRBD1. The V segment lost 3 bases and the J segment 0 bases; nucleotides outside the gene matches: 9. This CDR3 region has 18 residues. From germline, CDR1 is LNHNV and CDR2 YYDKDF (reference sequence). CDR3 coding DNA: TGTGCCACCAGCAGCGGACTAGGACAGGGGCTCTCCTACAATGAGCAGTTCTTC. Translating gives CATSSGLGQGLSYNEQFF.

This clonotype was seen at least ten times. The gene calls are TRBV20-1 and TRBJ2-1; 7 nucleotides match TRBD1. Losses at the gene ends were 5 bases for V and 0 bases for J; bases not matched to a gene: 7. Germline assignment: CDR1 DFQATT and CDR2 SNEGSKA (reference sequence). The CDR3 length is 15 residues. The CDR3 sequence is CSAVRQGYSYNEQFF. In DNA form, the CDR3 reads TGCAGTGCTGTGAGACAGGGCTACTCCTACAATGAGCAGTTCTTC.

The rearrangement links TRBV12-3 or TRBV12-4 to TRBJ2-1, with 15 bases that match TRBD2. The length of the CDR3 is 16 residues. V lost 5 bases and J lost 7; bases outside the gene matches: 6. CDR3 DNA sequence: TGTGCCAGCAGTCTCCGGGGACTAGCGGGAGGAAATGAGCAGTTCTTC. It yields the protein CASSLRGLAGGNEQFF.

This clonotype was detected only a few times. The V call is TRBV2, the J call TRBJ1-6; D possibly corresponds to TRBD1 (5 bases). Germline-derived CDR1 and CDR2 are SNHLY and FYNNEI. The CDR3 consists of 17 residues. V lost 6 bases to trimming and J lost 0 bases, with 15 bases between them. CDR3 in amino acids: CASRPRDRSSYNSPLHF. The CDR3 coding sequence is TGTGCCAGCAGGCCAAGGGACCGGAGCTCCTATAATTCACCCCTCCACTTT.

This clonotype was recorded a few times. This rearrangement joins TRBV4-2 to TRBJ1-1, with TRBD1 identical over 7 bases. V trimming: 0 bases; J trimming: 3 bases; junction bases outside the gene matches: 13. CDR3 size: 18 residues. Germline lookup yields CDR1 LGHNA and CDR2 YNFKEQ. The CDR3 spells CASSQDLGGAFSDTEAFF. In DNA form, the CDR3 reads TGTGCCAGCAGCCAAGATCTAGGGGGCGCCTTTTCGGACACTGAAGCTTTCTTT.

The rearrangement joins TRBV2 to TRBJ1-6; 7 bases match TRBD1. The CDR3 has 15 residues. Germline values: CDR1 SNHLY, CDR2 FYNNEI. V lost 6 bases, J lost 7 bases, and 9 bases stayed unmatched. The CDR3 region is CASREPGTENSPLHF. In nucleotides, the CDR3 is TGTGCCAGCAGGGAGCCGGGGACAGAGAATTCACCCCTCCACTTT.

This clonotype was picked up many times. The rearrangement joins TRBV10-3 to TRBJ1-5, with D maybe TRBD1 (5 bases). Germline values: CDR1 ENHRY, CDR2 SYGVKD. The CDR3 is 12 residues long. Trimming left V 5 bases short and J 8 bases short, with 10 bases between. The CDR3, as DNA: TGTGCCATCAGTTCCGGGGGGGAGCCCCAGCATTTT. Encoded protein: CAISSGGEPQHF.

The chain recombines TRBV5-6 with TRBJ2-4; 10 bases are a match to TRBD2. This CDR3 contains 19 residues. CDR1 and CDR2 from the germline V gene are SGHDT and YYEEEE. V lost 3 bases and J lost 0; bases outside the gene matches: 12. The CDR3 DNA follows: TGTGCCAGCAGCTCCAGGGCTAGCGGGGGTCTCCGAGCCAAAAACATTCAGTACTTC. Protein: CASSSRASGGLRAKNIQYF.

V gene TRBV6-5 combines with J gene TRBJ1-2; D is perhaps TRBD1 (5 bases). V was trimmed by 0 bases and J by 8 bases, leaving 13 bases between them. This CDR3 is built from 14 residues. CDR1 MNHEY and CDR2 SVGAGI come from the germline V gene. The CDR3 here is CASSYSYRLTGYTF. CDR3 DNA: TGTGCCAGCAGTTACTCGTACAGGTTAACGGGCTACACCTTC.

V and J are TRBV5-5 and TRBJ2-1; the D gene is possibly TRBD2 (5 bases). The V end was cut by 3 bases, the J end by 7 bases, with 14 bases between. The CDR3 contains 14 residues. Per the germline V gene, CDR1 is SGHKS and CDR2 is YYEKEE (reference sequence). In DNA, the CDR3 is TGTGCCAGCAGCTCAAAGGCGGGTAATAATGAGCAGTTCTTC. As protein: CASSSKAGNNEQFF.

This clonotype was recorded a few times. The genes are TRBV3-1 and TRBJ2-1, with TRBD2 identical over 8 bases. V was pared by 2 bases and J by 0 bases, with 3 bases of the junction left unmatched. Germline CDR1 is LGHDT and CDR2 is YNNKEL (reference sequence). This CDR3 is built from 16 residues. CDR3 residues: CASSQTSGSSYNEQFF. The CDR3 DNA follows: TGTGCCAGCAGCCAAACTAGCGGAAGCTCCTACAATGAGCAGTTCTTC.

This clonotype appeared many times. The chain uses TRBV5-1 and TRBJ2-7; 9 bases align to TRBD2. Germline lookup yields CDR1 SGHRS and CDR2 YFSETQ. Germline trimming cut 0 bases from V and 3 bases from J; bases unmatched to any gene: 4. The CDR3 covers 15 residues. In DNA, the CDR3 is TGCGCCAGCAGCTTGGAAGCGGGAGGATTCTACGAGCAGTACTTC. It codes for CASSLEAGGFYEQYF.

This clonotype was seen at least ten times. The genes are TRBV15 and TRBJ2-3, with TRBD2 identical over 8 bases. The junction had 9 bases not matched to a gene; V was cut back by 0 bases and J by 4 bases. Germline CDR1 reads LNHNV; CDR2 reads YYDKDF (reference sequence). This CDR3 region has 17 residues. The DNA for the CDR3 is TGTGCCACCAGCAGAGATCGAGGAGCGGGAGTCTCAGATACGCAGTATTTT. This codes for CATSRDRGAGVSDTQYF.

The rearrangement links TRBV15 to TRBJ2-4; TRBD2 is a possible D gene (5 bases). This CDR3 has 19 amino acids. The germline gives CDR1 LNHNV, CDR2 YYDKDF (reference sequence). V lost 1 base and J lost 2, with 21 bases in between. This CDR3 is CATSRGRVSARGSKNIQYF. In nucleotides, the CDR3 is TGTGCCACCAGCAGAGGACGCGTTAGCGCCCGAGGGTCCAAAAACATTCAGTACTTC.

CDR3 DNA: TGTGCCAGCGCGGGAGGAGGGTACACCGGGGAGCTGTTTTTT. It codes for CASAGGGYTGELFF. This chain joins TRBV12-3 or TRBV12-4 and TRBJ2-2, with 8 bases identical to TRBD2. V lost 8 bases and J lost 3; bases outside the gene matches: 5. The CDR3 has 14 amino acids.

This clonotype was recorded a few times. The chain has TRBV20-1 and TRBJ2-1, with a possible D match to TRBD2 (6 bases). The CDR3 extends over 16 amino acids. CDR1 and CDR2 from the germline V gene are DFQATT and SNEGSKA (reference sequence). V was cut by 0 bases and J by 1 base, with 13 bases left in between. The CDR3 loop is CSARDPGRSSYNEQFF. The DNA for the CDR3 is TGCAGTGCTAGAGATCCTGGGAGGAGTTCCTACAATGAGCAGTTCTTC.